One sample yielded the 21 T cell receptor beta chains listed below, sequenced in a study of cytomegalovirus exposure and HLA in healthy donors. Vbeta (60) and Jbeta (13) primers were used in the PCR. TCRdb keeps only in-frame clones here, not all; method: immunoSEQ multiplex PCR. Here the sample spans 160,000 or so clones, roughly four fifths being singletons. Sequencing input: PBMCs. These receptors were obtained from a woman between 35 and 50 years old in good health and CMV-seronegative.

V and J are TRBV1 and TRBJ2-7; the D segment call TRBD2 is taken from the table without a DNA check. TRBV1 is classified as a pseudogene. This CDR3 has 15 amino acids. The CDR3, as DNA: TGCACCAGCAGCCCGCTTAGCGGGGGGGGCTACGAGCAGTACTTC. Translation gives CTSSPLSGGGYEQYF.

The rearrangement links TRBV5-1 to TRBJ2-7; 7 bases line up with TRBD2. The CDR3 spans 14 residues. J gave up 6 bases and V 3 bases, and 9 bases lay outside the gene matches. Germline V gene sequence: CDR1 SGHRS, CDR2 YFSETQ. CDR3 in amino acids: CASSSFAGVGEQYF. CDR3 bases: TGCGCCAGCAGCTCGTTTGCGGGGGTTGGCGAGCAGTACTTC.

In its sample, this clone was seen a few times. The CDR3 DNA follows: TGTGCCAGCAGTGAAGATCGTGACAGGAAGGGGATGAACACTGAAGCTTTCTTT. It is translated as CASSEDRDRKGMNTEAFF. This chain links TRBV2 with TRBJ1-1; TRBD1 is a possible D gene (6 bases). The germline CDR1 and CDR2 sequences are SNHLY and FYNNEI. The length of the CDR3 is 18 residues. Trimming cost V 1 base and J 0 bases, with 18 bases left between them.

This chain joins TRBV5-1 and TRBJ2-3; TRBD2 is a possible D gene (6 bases). The V gene's germline CDR1 is SGHRS and CDR2 YFSETQ. The CDR3 is made up of 15 amino acids. V was trimmed by 0 bases and J by 1 base, leaving 9 bases between them. The chain's CDR3 is CASSLGEDRTDTQYF. CDR3 bases: TGCGCCAGCAGCTTGGGGGAGGACCGCACAGATACGCAGTATTTT.

On this clone: At one end, the junction sequence differs from germline, possibly due to a read error. The chain is built from TRBV5-1 and TRBJ1-5; D is ambiguous. Germline-derived CDR1 and CDR2 are SGHRS and YFSETQ. CDR3 length equals 15 residues. CDR3 in amino acids: CASSPSGESNRPQHF. CDR3 nucleotides: TGCGCCAGCAGCCCTAGCGGGGAGAGCAATCGGCCCCAGCATTTT.

This clone has just a few counts. This chain connects TRBV19 to TRBJ2-1; 8 bases fit TRBD1. This CDR3 has 15 amino acids. The ends lost 3 bases at V and 4 bases at J; junction bases unmatched: 5. CDR1 LNHDA and CDR2 SQIVND come from the germline V gene (reference sequence). CDR3 nucleotides: TGTGCCAGTAGTATCAGGGACAGGTCATACAATGAGCAGTTCTTC. This translates into CASSIRDRSYNEQFF.

The rearrangement joins TRBV19 to TRBJ1-5, with 7 bases fitting TRBD1. The junction had 11 bases not matched to a gene; V was cut back by 6 bases and J by 0 bases. The CDR3 contains 17 residues. CDR1 and CDR2 (germline): LNHDA, SQIVND (reference sequence). The CDR3 sequence is CASSSTPTGVSNQPQHF. Written as DNA, the CDR3 is TGTGCCAGTAGCTCCACTCCAACAGGGGTTAGCAATCAGCCCCAGCATTTT.

J is TRBJ2-1 and V is TRBV11-2, with TRBD2 matching 10 bases. Germline V gene data show CDR1 as SGHAT and CDR2 as FQNNGV. This CDR3 spans 18 amino acids. J gave up 2 bases and V 1 base, and 8 bases lay outside the gene matches. The CDR3 loop reads CASSLAGLAGDPYNEQFF. The DNA for the CDR3 is TGTGCCAGCAGCTTAGCCGGGCTAGCGGGGGACCCCTACAATGAGCAGTTCTTC.

The V gene is TRBV6-1, the J gene TRBJ2-6; 8 bases match TRBD1. This CDR3 is 16 amino acids long. V shed 4 bases, J shed 0 bases, and the junction held 2 bases outside the gene matches. The germline V gene has CDR1 MNHNS and CDR2 SASEGT. The CDR3 sequence: CASSGRGPSGANVLTF. The CDR3 DNA follows: TGTGCCAGCAGTGGCAGGGGGCCCTCTGGGGCCAACGTCCTGACTTTC.

This chain links TRBV4-2 with TRBJ2-7; 7 positions match TRBD1. The trim removed 4 bases at V and 2 bases at J, leaving 11 bases unmatched. The length of the CDR3 is 16 residues. Germline V CDR1 and CDR2: LGHNA, YNFKEQ. The CDR3 region is CASSRRTGESAYEQYF. For the CDR3, the DNA is TGTGCCAGCAGCCGTCGGACAGGAGAATCGGCCTACGAGCAGTACTTC.

The gene calls are TRBV7-9 and TRBJ2-1; TRBD1 matches 8 bases. Trimming cost V 10 bases and J 7 bases; bases outside gene matches: 9. The CDR3 extends over 13 amino acids. Germline V gives CDR1 SEHNR, CDR2 FQNEAQ (reference sequence). The CDR3 nucleotides read TGTGCCACCTTCGGGACAGGAGGTAATGAGCAGTTCTTC. Its translation: CATFGTGGNEQFF.

The chain carries TRBV6-5 and TRBJ1-1, with a weak D call TRBD1 (6 bases). CDR1 and CDR2 from the germline V gene are MNHEY and SVGAGI. This CDR3 spans 14 amino acids. V lost 6 bases to trimming and J lost 11 bases, with 22 bases between them. This CDR3 reads CASRDPGQSFEAFF. CDR3 sequence (DNA): TGTGCCAGCAGGGACCCCGGACAGAGTTTTGAGGCTTTCTTT.

The chain carries TRBV28 and TRBJ1-3; D gene unclear. Germline V gene sequence: CDR1 MDHEN, CDR2 SYDVKM. This CDR3 has 16 residues. V lost 2 bases, J lost 0 bases, and 11 bases lay in between. DNA for the CDR3: TGTGCCAGCAGTTTACCCCGGTTGAACTCTGGAAACACCATATATTTT. It specifies CASSLPRLNSGNTIYF. Full variable domain (remainder filled in from reference TRBV28 and TRBJ1-3): DVKVTQSSRYLVKRTGEKVFLECVQDMDHENMFWYRQDPGLGLRLIYFSYDVKMKEKGDIPEGYSVSREKKERFSLILESASTNQTSMYLCASSLPRLNSGNTIYFGEGSWLTVV.

This chain connects TRBV2 to TRBJ1-2; D is possibly TRBD1 (6 bases). The CDR3 length is 15 residues. CDR1 is SNHLY, CDR2 FYNNEI, per germline. The V gene lost 5 bases and the J gene lost 6 bases, with 19 bases spanning the gap. For the CDR3, the DNA is TGTGCCAGCAGTAGTTACGTGGGGGAGGGGGATGGCTACACCTTC. This codes for CASSSYVGEGDGYTF. Drawing the rest from reference TRBV2 and TRBJ1-2, the complete variable domain is EPEVTQTPSHQVTQMGQEVILRCVPISNHLYFYWYRQILGQKVEFLVSFYNNEISEKSEIFDDQFSVERPDGSNFTLKIRSTKLEDSAMYFCASSSYVGEGDGYTFGSGTRLTVV.

This chain joins TRBV11-2 and TRBJ1-1; unclear D gene. Germline V gene data show CDR1 as SGHAT and CDR2 as FQNNGV. This CDR3 spans 15 amino acids. The V gene lost 1 base and the J gene lost 0 bases, with 9 bases spanning the gap. CDR3 nucleotide sequence: TGTGCCAGCAGCTTAGTATCGTGGCTGAACACTGAAGCTTTCTTT. This translates into CASSLVSWLNTEAFF.

This chain links TRBV27 with TRBJ1-1, with D unclear. The CDR3 has 15 residues. Between the trimmed V and J ends, which lost 2 bases and 4 bases, there was a span of 14 bases. From germline, CDR1 is MNHEY and CDR2 SMNVEV (reference sequence). The CDR3 DNA reads TGTGCCAGCAGTTTAACGCCGCAGTCTGCCACTGAAGCTTTCTTT. Protein sequence: CASSLTPQSATEAFF.

CDR3 residues: CASSLLEMNTEAFF. In DNA form, the CDR3 reads TGTGCCAGCAGCTTATTGGAGATGAACACTGAAGCTTTCTTT. The V and J genes are TRBV11-1 and TRBJ1-1, with D hard to call. Germline V gene sequence: CDR1 SGHAT, CDR2 FQDESV (reference sequence). This CDR3 region has 14 residues. With 2 bases removed from V and 0 bases from J, the gap between germline ends came to 7 bases.

This clone has more than one count but fewer than ten. The chain combines TRBV2 with TRBJ2-2, with D possibly matching TRBD1 (6 bases). Germline V gives CDR1 SNHLY, CDR2 FYNNEI. Trimming took 3 bases from V and 1 from J, leaving 12 bases between them. The CDR3 sequence is 16 residues long. Written as DNA, the CDR3 is TGTGCCAGCAGTGATAGATCGACAGGGAACACCGGGGAGCTGTTTTTT. This translates into CASSDRSTGNTGELFF.

Details on this clone: The junction departs from germline at one end; a sequencing error may be responsible. The rearrangement joins TRBV5-1 to TRBJ1-4; TRBD1 is a possible D gene (5 bases). The CDR3 is made up of 13 amino acids. In germline, CDR1 is SGHRS, CDR2 YFSETQ. The CDR3 nucleotides are TGCGCCAGCAGCGACCGACAGAATGTAAAACTGTTTTTT. Translating gives CASSDRQNVKLFF.

V is TRBV9 and J is TRBJ2-7; 9 nucleotides match TRBD2. The CDR3 spans 15 residues. CDR1 and CDR2 (germline): SGDLS, YYNGEE. Trimming cost V 0 bases and J 2 bases; bases outside gene matches: 3. As DNA, the CDR3 is TGTGCCAGCAGCGTAGGGACTAGCGTCCCCTACGAGCAGTACTTC. It yields the protein CASSVGTSVPYEQYF.

This clone was seen only a few times. CDR3 in amino acids: CASSYGHSYNSPLHF. CDR3 DNA: TGTGCCAGCAGCTACGGACACTCCTATAATTCACCCCTCCACTTT. The J gene is TRBJ1-6, the V gene TRBV6-5, with D possibly matching TRBD1 (5 bases). The CDR3 is 15 residues long. The germline CDR1 and CDR2 sequences are MNHEY and SVGAGI. Trimming left V 6 bases short and J 0 bases short, with 9 bases between.